This T cell receptor (beta chain) was recorded in a study of T cells in Graves' hyperthyroidism and ophthalmopathy. The study, taken as a whole, reports: Researchers found most expanded thyroid clonotypes above 0.001 in blood as well.

To note about this clonotype: What it binds is not known. A read error may be the cause here, since a much bigger clone is one base away.

The investigators amplified TCR beta CDR3 regions from RNA transcripts. The HTBI set primed first-round TCR CDR3 RT-PCR. One entry per CDR3 protein results from TCRdb running MiXCR on the multiplex PCR reads. Of roughly 530,000 distinct CDR3 sequences in the sample, 17% were seen once. The CDR3 has 15 residues. CDR1 is MNHEY and CDR2 is SVGEGT in the germline V gene. Trimming at V came to 5 bases and at J to 6 bases, leaving 9 bases not matched to a gene. The TCR was taken from a woman aged 18-35 years with Graves' ophthalmopathy. Sequenced: blood. The J gene is TRBJ2-5, the V gene TRBV6-2 or TRBV6-3, with TRBD1 matching over 10 bases. The DNA for the CDR3 is TGTGCCAGCAGTCCACAACGGGACAGGGGACAGACCCAGTACTTC. It encodes CASSPQRDRGQTQYF.